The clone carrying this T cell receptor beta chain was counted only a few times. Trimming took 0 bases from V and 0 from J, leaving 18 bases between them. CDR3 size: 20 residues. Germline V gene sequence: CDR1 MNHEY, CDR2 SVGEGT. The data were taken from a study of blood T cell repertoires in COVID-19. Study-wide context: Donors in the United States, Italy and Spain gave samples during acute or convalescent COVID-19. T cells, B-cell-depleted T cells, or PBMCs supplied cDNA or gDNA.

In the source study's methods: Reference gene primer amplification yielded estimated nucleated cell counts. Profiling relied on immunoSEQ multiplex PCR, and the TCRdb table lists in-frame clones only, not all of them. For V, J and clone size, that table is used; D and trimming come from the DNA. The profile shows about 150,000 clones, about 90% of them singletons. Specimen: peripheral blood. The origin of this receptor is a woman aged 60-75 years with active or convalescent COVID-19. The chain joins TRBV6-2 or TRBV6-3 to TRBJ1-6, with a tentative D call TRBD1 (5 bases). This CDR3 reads CASSYSSTDSVSSYNSPLHF. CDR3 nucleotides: TGTGCCAGCAGTTACTCGAGTACTGACAGCGTGAGCTCCTATAATTCACCCCTCCACTTT.